The 25 T cell receptor beta chains presented below share a single source sample, sequenced in a study of T cells in Graves' hyperthyroidism and ophthalmopathy. Amplification of TCR beta CDR3 regions used RNA as the template. RT-PCR in the first round (using the HTBI primer set) targeted the TCR CDR3. TCRdb re-called the multiplex PCR reads with MiXCR, one entry per CDR3 protein. The sample lists around 520,000 distinct CDR3 sequences, roughly a quarter seen once, with approximately 10% in the top ten. The source material was blood. The receptors come from a woman in her thirties with Graves' ophthalmopathy.

The V and J genes are TRBV4-1 and TRBJ1-1; D unresolved. Trimming shortened V by 0 bases and J by 5 bases, and 16 bases separated the two germline ends. CDR3 length: 16 residues. Germline CDR1 reads MGHRA; CDR2 reads YSYEKL. CDR3 residues: CASSQESLGDRTEAFF. DNA of the CDR3: TGCGCCAGCAGCCAAGAATCTTTGGGAGATCGGACTGAAGCTTTCTTT.

This chain connects TRBV20-1 to TRBJ1-5; TRBD1 is a possible D gene (6 bases). The germline gives CDR1 DFQATT, CDR2 SNEGSKA (reference sequence). Trimming cost V 1 base and J 2 bases, with 15 bases left between them. The CDR3 contains 16 residues. The CDR3: CSARGGGLWGNQPQHF. DNA for the CDR3: TGCAGTGCTAGAGGAGGGGGTCTGTGGGGCAATCAGCCCCAGCATTTT.

This clonotype was observed a few times. The chain joins TRBV9 to TRBJ1-5; no firm D call. CDR3 length equals 14 residues. Germline lookup yields CDR1 SGDLS and CDR2 YYNGEE. Trimming removed 4 bases at V and 6 bases at J, with 14 bases between. The CDR3 loop is CASSLEGDAQPQHF. In DNA, the CDR3 is TGTGCCAGCAGCCTGGAGGGAGATGCTCAGCCCCAGCATTTT.

The chain links TRBV11-2 to TRBJ1-5; TRBD1 aligns across 8 bases. The CDR3 spans 18 residues. Germline V gives CDR1 SGHAT, CDR2 FQNNGV. V dropped 2 bases and J dropped 0; count of bases not matched to a gene: 9. The CDR3 is CASSLSGQGTYSNQPQHF. CDR3 nucleotides: TGTGCCAGCAGCTTATCCGGACAGGGAACTTATAGCAATCAGCCCCAGCATTTT.

In its sample, this clonotype was seen a few times. This chain connects TRBV12-3 or TRBV12-4 to TRBJ2-5; D may be TRBD2 (6 bases). V lost 7 bases to trimming and J lost 2 bases, with 32 bases between them. The CDR3 spans 20 residues. The CDR3 spells CASTSFYVLRASVEQETQYF. Written as DNA, the CDR3 is TGTGCCAGCACCAGTTTCTATGTTTTGCGGGCTAGCGTCGAACAAGAGACCCAGTACTTC.

This clonotype was recorded at least ten times. The rearrangement joins TRBV11-2 to TRBJ2-5; TRBD1 aligns across 7 bases. The V and J ends lost 5 bases and 1 base, in that order; junction bases with no gene match: 4. Germline-derived CDR1 and CDR2 are SGHAT and FQNNGV. The CDR3 contains 14 residues. CDR3 DNA sequence: TGTGCCAGCAGCAATAACAGGGGCCAAGAGACCCAGTACTTC. Translating it yields CASSNNRGQETQYF.

Written as DNA, the CDR3 is TGTGCCACTGGGGTGGGCAGCACCATATATTTT. Its translation is CATGVGSTIYF. The chain links TRBV15 to TRBJ1-3; unclear D gene. V gave up 9 bases and J gave up 9 bases, with 12 bases separating them. CDR1 and CDR2 (germline): LNHNV, YYDKDF (reference sequence). The CDR3 totals 11 residues.

This clonotype came up a few times. The genes are TRBV20-1 and TRBJ2-2; tentative D call: TRBD1 (6 bases). Per the germline V gene, CDR1 is DFQATT and CDR2 is SNEGSKA (reference sequence). V lost 0 bases to trimming and J lost 6 bases, with 11 bases between them. This CDR3 comprises 14 residues. CDR3 sequence: CSARDSQGAGELFF. CDR3 nucleotides: TGCAGTGCTAGAGATTCACAGGGAGCCGGGGAGCTGTTTTTT.

The rearrangement links TRBV7-9 to TRBJ2-5; TRBD1 matches 8 bases. Germline V gene lookup returns CDR1 SEHNR and CDR2 FQNEAQ (reference sequence). After removal of 5 bases from V and 5 bases from J, the junction contained 7 bases not matched to a gene. The CDR3 runs 14 residues. CDR3 sequence (DNA): TGTGCCAGCAGCGTAACAGGGGGAGGCGAGACCCAGTACTTC. Translated, it gives CASSVTGGGETQYF.

This clonotype was observed at least ten times. The chain employs TRBV28 and TRBJ1-6; unclear D gene. The V gene's germline CDR1 is MDHEN and CDR2 SYDVKM. V lost 4 bases to trimming and J lost 6 bases, with 13 bases between them. The CDR3 contains 15 residues. The CDR3 sequence: CASSSPGSRNSPLHF. The DNA of the CDR3 is TGTGCCAGCAGTTCACCGGGGAGCCGTAATTCACCCCTCCACTTT.

In its sample, this clonotype was seen a few times. The rearrangement uses TRBV4-2 and TRBJ2-5; 11 nucleotides align to TRBD2. The CDR3 consists of 16 residues. CDR1 is LGHNA, CDR2 YNFKEQ, per germline. The V and J ends lost 4 bases and 1 base, in that order; junction bases with no gene match: 5. CDR3 sequence (DNA): TGTGCCAGCAGCCTTCGACTAGCGGGGTTCCAAGAGACCCAGTACTTC. Residues: CASSLRLAGFQETQYF.

The chain employs TRBV6-1 and TRBJ1-1; tentative D call: TRBD1 (5 bases). Germline values: CDR1 MNHNS, CDR2 SASEGT. The CDR3 runs to 16 residues. V lost 1 base, J lost 0 bases, and 12 bases lay in between. CDR3 DNA sequence: TGTGCCAGCAGTGAAGGCGGACACCTTATGAACACTGAAGCTTTCTTT. Its translation is CASSEGGHLMNTEAFF.

This clonotype showed up many times. The gene calls are TRBV6-5 and TRBJ2-7; 9 bases fit TRBD2. Germline V gene data show CDR1 as MNHEY and CDR2 as SVGAGI. The CDR3 runs to 16 residues. J lost 3 bases, V lost 0 bases, and 6 bases had no gene match. CDR3 region: CASSYSGRGGGYEQYF. The CDR3 DNA is TGTGCCAGCAGTTACTCGGGGCGGGGGGGTGGCTACGAGCAGTACTTC.

This clonotype was recorded many times. Given the absence of the conserved phenylalanine or tryptophan at the CDR3 end, a read error is likely. V and J are TRBV12-3 or TRBV12-4 and TRBJ1-2; 8 bases are a match to TRBD1. The trim removed 6 bases at V and 4 bases at J, leaving 13 bases unmatched. The CDR3 sequence is 16 residues long. The CDR3 region is CASSRRTGYLRYGYTS. CDR3 DNA: TGTGCCAGCAGCCGTCGGACAGGGTACTTACGCTATGGCTACACCTCC.

The chain carries TRBV11-2 and TRBJ2-5, with D hard to call. The CDR3 is 18 residues long. V was cut by 4 bases and J by 1 base, with 22 bases left in between. Germline CDR1 SGHAT, CDR2 FQNNGV. The CDR3 DNA is TGTGCCAGCAGCTCCGTACGGGCCTCCGGGCCTGTCCAAGAGACCCAGTACTTC. Amino acid sequence: CASSSVRASGPVQETQYF.

This clonotype was recorded at least ten times. The chain uses TRBV12-3 or TRBV12-4 and TRBJ2-7; 12 nucleotides match TRBD1. The V segment lost 5 bases and the J segment 2 bases; nucleotides outside the gene matches: 7. The CDR3 extends over 16 amino acids. CDR3 sequence reads: CASSNSGQGAPYEQYF. CDR3 DNA: TGTGCCAGCAGTAACTCGGGACAGGGGGCACCCTACGAGCAGTACTTC.

About this clonotype: A much larger clone lies a single base off, so this may be a read error. The V call is TRBV27, the J call TRBJ2-5; TRBD1 might be the D (6 bases). Germline V gives CDR1 MNHEY, CDR2 SMNVEV (reference sequence). The CDR3 consists of 11 residues. CDR3: CDGSGQESQYF. In DNA form, the CDR3 reads TGTGACGGATCGGGACAAGAGTCCCAGTACTTC.

The chain combines TRBV14 with TRBJ1-6; TRBD1 might be the D (6 bases). Germline CDR1 SGHDN, CDR2 FVKESK. The CDR3 is made up of 13 amino acids. The germline V and J ends were trimmed by 4 bases and 9 bases, with 10 bases remaining between them. The CDR3 spells CASSLQGRSPLHF. Written as DNA, the CDR3 is TGTGCCAGCAGCCTACAGGGTCGTTCACCCCTCCACTTT.

Details on this clonotype: The conserved phenylalanine or tryptophan is not found at the CDR3 terminus, so this likely reflects a read error. The V call is TRBV20-1, the J call TRBJ1-2; 7 bases are shared with TRBD1. The CDR3 is 12 residues long. V trimming: 6 bases; J trimming: 8 bases; junction bases outside the gene matches: 9. Germline V gives CDR1 DFQATT, CDR2 SNEGSKA (reference sequence). The CDR3 spells CSADTGAGGYTL. The CDR3, as DNA: TGCAGTGCCGATACAGGGGCGGGGGGCTACACCTTG.

This clonotype occurred once. CDR3 bases: TGTGCCAGCAGCTTATCTGCGGGACAAGAGACCCAGTACTTC. Translation: CASSLSAGQETQYF. This rearrangement joins TRBV7-2 to TRBJ2-5; maybe TRBD2 (6 bases). The CDR3 has 14 amino acids. V was shortened by 2 bases and J by 2 bases, with 9 bases between the two germline ends. Germline-derived CDR1 and CDR2 are SGHTA and FQGNSA.

This CDR3 reads CAWSIRRVLRGGETQYF. The CDR3 bases are TGTGCCTGGAGTATAAGGCGGGTTTTAAGAGGAGGGGAGACCCAGTACTTC. The chain couples TRBV30 to TRBJ2-5; a possible D gene is TRBD2 (6 bases). Germline-derived CDR1 and CDR2 are GTSNPN and SVGIG (reference sequence). Trimming left V 2 bases short and J 5 bases short, with 24 bases between. The CDR3 is 17 residues long.

This clonotype has a count of ten or more. The J gene is TRBJ1-2, the V gene TRBV10-3; 8 bases agree with TRBD1. This CDR3 has 14 amino acids. Trimming removed 3 bases from V and 0 bases from J; junction bases left unmatched: 0. Per the germline V gene, CDR1 is ENHRY and CDR2 is SYGVKD. The CDR3 DNA sequence: TGTGCCATCAGTGACAGGGGGCCTAACTATGGCTACACCTTC. Translated, it gives CAISDRGPNYGYTF.

This sequence joins TRBV12-3 or TRBV12-4 and TRBJ1-5; the match to TRBD1 covers 7 bases. With V trimmed by 6 bases and J by 6 bases, 11 bases remained unmatched. The length of the CDR3 is 15 residues. The CDR3 coding sequence is TGTGCCAGCAGGAGGGACAGTGCTCCCGGTCAGCCCCAGCATTTT. It yields the protein CASRRDSAPGQPQHF.

This clonotype was observed at least ten times. The V call is TRBV12-5, the J call TRBJ2-7; D gene uncertain. Trimming removed 4 bases at V and 1 base at J, with 8 bases between. The CDR3 consists of 13 residues. Germline values: CDR1 LGHNT, CDR2 FRNRAP. For the CDR3, the DNA is TGTGCTAGTGGTTCATTCGTTTCCTACGAGCAGTACTTC. Its protein is CASGSFVSYEQYF.

In this sample, this clonotype turned up many times. The gene calls are TRBV4-2 and TRBJ1-2; TRBD1 agrees at 7 bases. CDR1 is LGHNA, CDR2 YNFKEQ, per germline. The CDR3 sequence is 18 residues long. V gave up 1 base and J gave up 0 bases; unmatched junction bases: 11. The CDR3 loop reads CASSQGEPDRITNYGYTF. The CDR3 region has the DNA TGTGCCAGCAGCCAAGGAGAGCCGGACAGGATAACTAACTATGGCTACACCTTC.